This T cell receptor (beta chain) was observed in a study of T cell responses to AZD1222 COVID-19 vaccine. The overall study: Pooled samples include second doses given at about 4 or 12 weeks.

Regarding the study as a whole: The study reported that nearly half of spike-specific TCRs target unmutated variant regions. Repertoire sampling happened only post peak T cell response. Rises in breadth and depth of Spike-specific TCRs came after two AZD1222 doses.

The junction had 8 bases not matched to a gene; V was cut back by 4 bases and J by 5 bases. This CDR3 contains 15 residues. Germline V gene lookup returns CDR1 SGHTA and CDR2 FQGNSA. Clones were sequenced by immunoSEQ multiplex PCR, and TCRdb holds only the in-frame ones, with some missing. This sample yields 150,000 to 200,000 clones, of which approximately 90% are seen a single time; approximately 4.7% belongs to the top ten. This clone was detected only once. Antigen unknown. Source: peripheral blood, taken on day 0 of AZD1222 vaccination. The TCR sequence derives from an adult in good health. V usage is TRBV7-2 and J usage is TRBJ2-7, with 10 bases matching TRBD2. The CDR3 spells CASSSRLAGGDEQYF. DNA of the CDR3: TGTGCCAGCAGCTCACGACTAGCGGGCGGTGACGAGCAGTACTTC.